These T cell receptor beta chains were read from a single sample in a study of a mutant IDH1 vaccine in newly diagnosed glioma. Their antigens remain unidentified. Sequencing was performed with immunoSEQ multiplex PCR; in TCRdb, only in-frame clones are kept and a portion is missing. In the table there are some 120,000 clones, about four fifths of which are singletons. The sample here was PBMCs, taken from a glioma patient whose treatment included an IDH1 peptide vaccine. Receptor source: a middle-aged man with glioma. Each CDR3 is given with its conserved first and last residue. The D gene is left open where the match is weak. Size values are once, few and many counts, or a class for expanded clones, and some rows have none.

V,J,D,size,DNA,CDR3
TRBV4-3,TRBJ1-1,-,-,TGCGCCAGCAGCCAAGTTCCGACACTTGGTGGGACTGAAGCTTTCTTT,CASSQVPTLGGTEAFF
TRBV6-5,TRBJ1-1,TRBD1,-,TGTGCCAGCAGCAACAGGGGGGCGGTCACTGAAGCTTTCTTT,CASSNRGAVTEAFF
TRBV7-2,TRBJ2-7,-,-,TGTGCCAGCAGCTCTCAGGGAACCTCCTACGAGCAGTACTTC,CASSSQGTSYEQYF
TRBV7-9,TRBJ1-1,TRBD1,-,TGTGCCACCCGGGACAGCGGGGACACTGAAGCTTTCTTT,CATRDSGDTEAFF
TRBV6-5,TRBJ1-2,-,-,TGTGCCCGTCCGGACGGATATGGCTACACCTTC,CARPDGYGYTF
TRBV5-6,TRBJ2-3,TRBD2,-,TGTGCCAGCAGCCCCTTCGGGACTAGCGGGAGGGGGGCAGATACGCAGTATTTT,CASSPFGTSGRGADTQYF
TRBV4-3,TRBJ1-2,-,-,TGCGCCAGCAGCCAAGTACCCGGTAACTATGGCTACACCTTC,CASSQVPGNYGYTF
TRBV2,TRBJ1-4,-,-,TGTGCCAGCAGGTCAGGGGAGGATGAAAAACTGTTTTTT,CASRSGEDEKLFF
TRBV11-3,TRBJ1-1,-,-,TGTGCCAGCAGCTGGGGGCGAGACACTGAAGCTTTCTTT,CASSWGRDTEAFF
TRBV29-1,TRBJ2-1,TRBD1,-,TGCAGCGTTCGGTCACAGGGGGCAACTAGCCGAAACAATGAGCAGTTCTTC,CSVRSQGATSRNNEQFF
TRBV5-6,TRBJ1-1,-,-,TGTGCCAGCAGCCGGAATGGGGGACCGAGGGATGAAGCTTTCTTT,CASSRNGGPRDEAFF
TRBV19,TRBJ1-1,-,-,TGTGCCAGTAGTATAGGGGTCGGTTTGGGGACTGAAGCTTTCTTT,CASSIGVGLGTEAFF
TRBV14,TRBJ1-2,TRBD1,-,TGTGCCAGCAGTCGGGACAGGGTGGCCTATGGCTACACCTTC,CASSRDRVAYGYTF
TRBV10-2,TRBJ2-3,-,-,TGCGCCAGCAGTGAAGCACCCGAATATAAGTATTTT,CASSEAPEYKYF
TRBV18,TRBJ1-2,TRBD1,-,TGTGCCAGCTCGCCAATTGGACAGGGCCCGGGCTATGGCTACACCTTC,CASSPIGQGPGYGYTF
TRBV2,TRBJ2-3,-,once,TGTGCCAGCAGCGTTCCCATTATTGAAGATACGCAGTATTTT,CASSVPIIEDTQYF
TRBV19,TRBJ1-6,-,-,TGTGCCAGTACCCCGGGGGGTACCGGGGTTAATTCACCCCTCCACTTT,CASTPGGTGVNSPLHF
TRBV2,TRBJ2-2,TRBD1,once,TGTGCCAGCAACCTCCGGACAGGGGGAAACACCGGGGAGCTGTTTTTT,CASNLRTGGNTGELFF
TRBV21-1,TRBJ2-7,-,-,TGTGCCAGCAGCAAACCCCGGCAGGGGGTCGCTTACGAGCAGTACTTC,CASSKPRQGVAYEQYF
TRBV5-1,TRBJ1-2,-,few,TGCGCCAGCAGCTCTCCGTCGAGGGGGGTTCAAGGGACCCACTATGGCTACACCTTC,CASSSPSRGVQGTHYGYTF
TRBV27,TRBJ1-5,TRBD1,-,TGTGCCAGCAGTTACAGGGGAACTCAGCCCCAGCATTTT,CASSYRGTQPQHF
TRBV29-1,TRBJ2-1,TRBD2,-,TGCAGCGTTGGCGGGGGGCCGTACAATGAGCAGTTCTTC,CSVGGGPYNEQFF
TRBV9,TRBJ1-2,TRBD1,-,TGTGCCAGCAGCCCACAGACAGGGATTAACTATGGCTACACCTTC,CASSPQTGINYGYTF
TRBV27,TRBJ2-7,TRBD1,-,TGTGCCAGCAGTTTAGGACAGGGTCGGTACGAGCAGTACTTC,CASSLGQGRYEQYF
TRBV7-2,TRBJ2-7,TRBD2,-,TGTGCCAGCAGCTCCCGGACTAGCGGGAGTGCCGAGCAGTACTTC,CASSSRTSGSAEQYF